These 14 T cell receptor beta chains were sequenced from one sample in a study of regulatory T cells in long-lasting Graves disease. Noted time point: newly diagnosed GD, antithyroid drugs for less than 3 months. The TCR library used RNA extracted from PBMCs. For TCR beta, libraries came from iRepertoire HTBI primers and Arm-PCR of CDR3 regions. A single record per CDR3 protein comes from TCRdb applying MiXCR to the multiplex PCR reads. The profile shows 580,000 or so distinct CDR3 sequences, about 16% of them singletons. A further study also used this sample, focusing on T cells in Graves' hyperthyroidism and ophthalmopathy.

Source: peripheral blood mononuclear cells (PBMCs), taken at new diagnosis, from a patient treated with antithyroid drugs. The source is a man aged 18 to 35 with Graves disease.

This clonotype was seen at least ten times. This sequence joins TRBV20-1 and TRBJ2-5, with D perhaps TRBD2 (6 bases). The CDR3 length is 11 residues. Looked up from germline, CDR1 is DFQATT and CDR2 is SNEGSKA (reference sequence). The V end lost 8 bases, the J end lost 4 bases, and 11 bases lay between the germline ends. CDR3 sequence: CSRRAGETQYF. In DNA, the CDR3 is TGCAGTCGGAGGGCCGGAGAGACCCAGTACTTC.

V gene TRBV10-3 combines with J gene TRBJ2-1; perhaps D is TRBD1 or TRBD2 (6 bases each). This CDR3 comprises 15 residues. V shed 0 bases and J shed 8 bases, with 14 bases lying between them. CDR1 is ENHRY, CDR2 SYGVKD, per germline. The CDR3: CAISESGGNVDEQFF. CDR3 DNA: TGTGCCATCAGTGAGTCCGGGGGCAACGTCGATGAGCAGTTCTTC.

This clonotype has at least ten counts. The chain links TRBV28 to TRBJ1-1; D is perhaps TRBD1 (5 bases). The CDR3 is made up of 13 amino acids. Per the germline V gene, CDR1 is MDHEN and CDR2 is SYDVKM. The V end lost 3 bases, the J end lost 11 bases, and 16 bases lay between the germline ends. This CDR3 reads CASSFYDTRDAFF. The CDR3 bases are TGTGCCAGCAGTTTCTACGACACGAGGGACGCTTTCTTT.

The chain is built from TRBV14 and TRBJ1-1; the D gene is possibly TRBD1 (6 bases). This CDR3 is 17 amino acids long. Germline V lookup: CDR1 SGHDN, CDR2 FVKESK. Trimming cost V 0 bases and J 6 bases, with 20 bases left between them. In nucleotides, the CDR3 is TGTGCCAGCAGCCAAGATCTGGGACGGGGGGGCGCTTCTGAAGCTTTCTTT. It is translated as CASSQDLGRGGASEAFF.

Concerning this clonotype: A much larger clonotype is one base distant, so this may be a read error. V is TRBV28 and J is TRBJ2-3; D may correspond to TRBD1 or TRBD2 (6 bases each). CDR1 and CDR2 from the germline V gene are MDHEN and SYDVKM. Trimming cost V 6 bases and J 0 bases, with 13 bases left between them. The CDR3 sequence is 15 residues long. This CDR3 reads CASRQGGGSTDTQYF. The CDR3 region has the DNA TGTGCCAGCAGACAGGGTGGGGGGAGCACAGATACGCAGTATTTT.

The table lists this clonotype with a count of one. The chain joins TRBV7-9 to TRBJ2-1; TRBD2 might be the D (7 bases). V was clipped by 2 bases and J by 8 bases, with 19 bases between them. The CDR3 spans 16 residues. Germline CDR1 is SEHNR and CDR2 is FQNEAQ (reference sequence). The DNA for the CDR3 is TGTGCCAGCAGCTTATTGGGGGGAGGGGGGTCGGATGAGCAGTTCTTC. Translation: CASSLLGGGGSDEQFF.

V is TRBV5-4 and J is TRBJ2-5; D perhaps matches TRBD2 (5 bases). V lost 1 base to trimming and J lost 1 base, with 11 bases between them. The germline gives CDR1 SGHNT, CDR2 YYREEE (reference sequence). The CDR3 has 15 residues. CDR3 residues: CASSLRYRGQETQYF. CDR3 DNA sequence: TGTGCCAGCAGCTTGCGATACCGGGGCCAAGAGACCCAGTACTTC. The full variable domain, in which reference TRBV5-4 and TRBJ2-5 provide the parts outside the CDR3, is ETGVTQSPTHLIKTRGQQVTLRCSSQSGHNTVSWYQQALGQGPQFIFQYYREEENGRGNFPPRFSGLQFPNYSSELNVNALELDDSALYLCASSLRYRGQETQYFGPGTRLLVL.

At least ten counts were recorded for this clonotype. V usage is TRBV7-9 and J usage is TRBJ2-1; D ambiguous. The germline V gene has CDR1 SEHNR and CDR2 FQNEAQ (reference sequence). The ends were cut back, 0 bases at V and 12 bases at J, with 12 bases in the middle. This CDR3 has 13 residues. CDR3: CASSLAVSDSQFF. In DNA, the CDR3 is TGTGCCAGCAGCTTAGCGGTGTCGGATTCGCAGTTCTTC.

The chain links TRBV28 to TRBJ2-2, with a tentative D call TRBD1 (5 bases). The CDR3 loop spans 17 amino acids. Germline-derived CDR1 and CDR2 are MDHEN and SYDVKM. The germline V and J ends were trimmed by 5 bases and 5 bases, with 21 bases remaining between them. DNA for the CDR3: TGTGCCAGCAGTCTAGGAGACAGACCTGCTCGGACCGGGGAGCTGTTTTTT. Protein sequence: CASSLGDRPARTGELFF.

The chain is built from TRBV6-2 or TRBV6-3 and TRBJ1-5; a weak D match, TRBD1 (6 bases). Germline CDR1 MNHEY, CDR2 SVGEGT. There are 17 residues in the CDR3. V was shortened by 5 bases and J by 4 bases, with 21 bases between the two germline ends. For the CDR3, the DNA is TGTGCCAGCAGTGAAAGCGTCCCGGGACAAGGAAATCAGCCCCAGCATTTT. This translates into CASSESVPGQGNQPQHF.

The rearrangement joins TRBV9 to TRBJ2-3; 14 bases are shared with TRBD2. The CDR3 is 17 amino acids. V gave up 3 bases and J gave up 3 bases; unmatched junction bases: 6. CDR1 and CDR2 (germline): SGDLS, YYNGEE. CDR3 protein: CASSGGLAGGLTDTQYF. CDR3 bases: TGTGCCAGCAGCGGCGGACTAGCGGGAGGTTTAACAGATACGCAGTATTTT.

This clonotype came up many times. This sequence joins TRBV5-4 and TRBJ1-1, with a tentative D call TRBD1 (5 bases). The CDR3 is made up of 15 amino acids. V lost 3 bases and J lost 0, with 12 bases in between. Per the germline V gene, CDR1 is SGHNT and CDR2 is YYREEE (reference sequence). CDR3 nucleotides: TGTGCCAGCAGCTACGGGACGGACATGAACACTGAAGCTTTCTTT. The encoded protein is CASSYGTDMNTEAFF.

This clonotype came up many times. The J gene is TRBJ2-7, the V gene TRBV12-3 or TRBV12-4, with D unclear. The CDR3 is 13 residues long. V was trimmed by 0 bases and J by 2 bases, leaving 5 bases between them. Here the CDR3 DNA reads TGTGCCAGCAGTTTAGCGGAGACCTACGAGCAGTACTTC. As protein: CASSLAETYEQYF.

The gene calls are TRBV6-9 and TRBJ1-2; D possibly corresponds to TRBD1 (5 bases). Trimming took 3 bases from V and 5 from J, leaving 19 bases between them. The germline V gene has CDR1 MNHGY and CDR2 SVAAGI. The CDR3 has 16 residues. The CDR3 DNA reads TGTGCCAGCAGTTACCTCAATCAACGGAAGGGGTATGGCTACACCTTC. As protein: CASSYLNQRKGYGYTF.